Listed below are T cell receptor beta chains from one sample, sequenced in a study of control samples from healthy donors and cancer patients. This table comes from immunoSEQ multiplex PCR, and its TCRdb copy is limited to in-frame clones, with some not included. Seen here are fewer than 95,000 clones, approximately 86% observed once, and the top ten hold 15% to 20%. Material: blood. The receptors here all came from a man aged 25 to 45 in good health. CDR3s include the opening cysteine and the closing phenylalanine or tryptophan. Fields, in order: clone size, J gene, D gene, V gene, CDR3 DNA, CDR3 protein. A D gene is named only where the DNA matches it firmly. Clone sizes are given selectively: once, few, many, or a class where the clone is expanded.

abundance: -
j_gene: TRBJ2-1
d_gene: -
v_gene: TRBV10-2
CDR3nt: TGCGCCAGCAGTGATGGGCCCCTCAGGTTCTTC
CDR3aa: CASSDGPLRFF

abundance: -
j_gene: TRBJ1-3
d_gene: -
v_gene: TRBV6-1
CDR3nt: TGTGCCAGCAGTGGTGCCCGCCCGATCTCTGGAAACACCATATATTTT
CDR3aa: CASSGARPISGNTIYF

abundance: -
j_gene: TRBJ1-2
d_gene: -
v_gene: TRBV28
CDR3nt: TGTGCCAGCAGCCCCACCCTGGGGAACAACTTCTATGGCTACACCTTC
CDR3aa: CASSPTLGNNFYGYTF

abundance: -
j_gene: TRBJ2-1
d_gene: -
v_gene: TRBV7-8
CDR3nt: TGTGCCAGCAGCCCCCGGGACTACAATGAGCAGTTCTTC
CDR3aa: CASSPRDYNEQFF

abundance: few
j_gene: TRBJ1-6
d_gene: -
v_gene: TRBV6-6
CDR3nt: TGTGCCGTCCATGGGGGGGGCGGCAATTCACCCCTCCACTTT
CDR3aa: CAVHGGGGNSPLHF

abundance: -
j_gene: TRBJ2-3
d_gene: TRBD2
v_gene: TRBV5-1
CDR3nt: TGCGCCAGCAGCCCAGACCCCCTCGGCGGGGGGTCCACAGATACGCAGTATTTT
CDR3aa: CASSPDPLGGGSTDTQYF

abundance: once
j_gene: TRBJ2-7
d_gene: TRBD1
v_gene: TRBV11-2
CDR3nt: TGTGCCACCGAAGGGACAGGGTCCTACGAGCAGTACTTC
CDR3aa: CATEGTGSYEQYF

abundance: -
j_gene: TRBJ2-5
d_gene: TRBD1
v_gene: TRBV5-1
CDR3nt: TGCGCCAGCAGCTTGGGGGACAGGGGGCGAGGGGAGACCCAGTACTTC
CDR3aa: CASSLGDRGRGETQYF

abundance: -
j_gene: TRBJ1-4
d_gene: -
v_gene: TRBV5-1
CDR3nt: TGCGCCAGCTCCCGAGATTCTGCAACTAATGAAAAACTGTTTTTT
CDR3aa: CASSRDSATNEKLFF

abundance: -
j_gene: TRBJ1-2
d_gene: TRBD1
v_gene: TRBV20-1
CDR3nt: TGCAGTGCTAGTAGACAGGGGACTAACTATGGCTACACCTTC
CDR3aa: CSASRQGTNYGYTF

abundance: -
j_gene: TRBJ1-1
d_gene: -
v_gene: TRBV3-1/TRBV3-2
CDR3nt: TGTGCCAGCAGCCAAAAAGAGGGGCTCACTGAAGCTTTCTTT
CDR3aa: CASSQKEGLTEAFF

abundance: once
j_gene: TRBJ1-6
d_gene: -
v_gene: TRBV5-6
CDR3nt: TGTGCCAGCAGCTTGGCCGGGGGGATAGGTTCACCCCTCCACTTT
CDR3aa: CASSLAGGIGSPLHF

abundance: -
j_gene: TRBJ2-5
d_gene: TRBD1
v_gene: TRBV19
CDR3nt: TGTGCCAGTAACAGGGGCCGACAAGAGACCCAGTACTTC
CDR3aa: CASNRGRQETQYF

abundance: -
j_gene: TRBJ2-7
d_gene: -
v_gene: TRBV5-4
CDR3nt: TGTGCCAGCAGCCACTCGGACAACTCCTACGAGCAGTACTTC
CDR3aa: CASSHSDNSYEQYF

abundance: -
j_gene: TRBJ1-1
d_gene: -
v_gene: TRBV3-1/TRBV3-2
CDR3nt: TGTGCCAGCAGCCAACAAAGGGTGGGTGGCAAAGCTTTCTTT
CDR3aa: CASSQQRVGGKAFF

abundance: -
j_gene: TRBJ2-7
d_gene: -
v_gene: TRBV19
CDR3nt: TGTGCCGCGGGCGGGAAGGGGGTCAGCGAGCAGTACTTC
CDR3aa: CAAGGKGVSEQYF

abundance: -
j_gene: TRBJ2-7
d_gene: -
v_gene: TRBV5-1
CDR3nt: TGCGCCAGCAGCTTGGTAGGGGCAAATGGCGAGCAGTACTTC
CDR3aa: CASSLVGANGEQYF

abundance: once
j_gene: TRBJ1-1
d_gene: TRBD1
v_gene: TRBV5-8
CDR3nt: TGTGCCAGCAGCCGAAGGGACAGGGGGCGGACTGAAGCTTTCTTT
CDR3aa: CASSRRDRGRTEAFF

abundance: -
j_gene: TRBJ2-7
d_gene: -
v_gene: TRBV7-2
CDR3nt: TGTGCCAGCAGCTTAGTCCAAGGTATACTGATCTCCTACGAGCAGTACTTC
CDR3aa: CASSLVQGILISYEQYF

abundance: -
j_gene: TRBJ1-2
d_gene: -
v_gene: TRBV6-1
CDR3nt: TGTGCCAGCAGTGAATCAGGGGCGTGGGGCTACACCTTC
CDR3aa: CASSESGAWGYTF

abundance: -
j_gene: TRBJ2-3
d_gene: TRBD1
v_gene: TRBV7-3
CDR3nt: TGTGCCAGCAGCGCCCAGGGGGCGCAGGATACGCAGTATTTT
CDR3aa: CASSAQGAQDTQYF

abundance: -
j_gene: TRBJ2-7
d_gene: TRBD1
v_gene: TRBV28
CDR3nt: TGTGCCAGCAGCCCACGGGACAGGGGGACCTACGAGCAGTACTTC
CDR3aa: CASSPRDRGTYEQYF

abundance: -
j_gene: TRBJ2-3
d_gene: -
v_gene: TRBV19
CDR3nt: TGTGCCAGTAGGACCTCCCTAGGGACTACGCAGTATTTT
CDR3aa: CASRTSLGTTQYF

abundance: -
j_gene: TRBJ1-1
d_gene: TRBD1
v_gene: TRBV11-2
CDR3nt: TGTGCCAGCAGCTTTTGGGACAGAGTGAACACTGAAGCTTTCTTT
CDR3aa: CASSFWDRVNTEAFF

abundance: -
j_gene: TRBJ1-2
d_gene: -
v_gene: TRBV7-8
CDR3nt: TGTGCCAGCAGCTCATGGGAGTCTAGTCCCTATGGCTACACCTTC
CDR3aa: CASSSWESSPYGYTF

abundance: -
j_gene: TRBJ1-6
d_gene: -
v_gene: TRBV6-5
CDR3nt: TGTGCCAGCAGTAGGGGCGGACGGAACCTTTCACCCCTCCACTTT
CDR3aa: CASSRGGRNLSPLHF

abundance: -
j_gene: TRBJ1-1
d_gene: TRBD1
v_gene: TRBV18
CDR3nt: TGTGCCAGCTCACCGCAGACAGGGCACACTGAAGCTTTCTTT
CDR3aa: CASSPQTGHTEAFF

abundance: -
j_gene: TRBJ1-4
d_gene: -
v_gene: TRBV2
CDR3nt: TGTGCCAGCAGGGGCTCCGGGGGCGATTCTGAAAAACTGTTTTTT
CDR3aa: CASRGSGGDSEKLFF

abundance: -
j_gene: TRBJ1-2
d_gene: TRBD1
v_gene: TRBV3-1/TRBV3-2
CDR3nt: TGTGCCAGCAGCCACCGGGACAGGGGGCGTCGGGGTGGCTACACCTTC
CDR3aa: CASSHRDRGRRGGYTF

abundance: many
j_gene: TRBJ2-7
d_gene: TRBD1
v_gene: TRBV12-5
CDR3nt: TGTGCTAGTGGTTTGACGGGACAGACCTACGAGCAGTACTTC
CDR3aa: CASGLTGQTYEQYF

abundance: once
j_gene: TRBJ2-3
d_gene: -
v_gene: TRBV5-5
CDR3nt: TGTGCCAGCAGGGCTAGCACAGATACGCAGTATTTT
CDR3aa: CASRASTDTQYF

abundance: -
j_gene: TRBJ1-4
d_gene: -
v_gene: TRBV19
CDR3nt: TGTGCCAGTAGTATAGGGGGGACGGGTCATGAAAAACTGTTTTTT
CDR3aa: CASSIGGTGHEKLFF

abundance: -
j_gene: TRBJ1-2
d_gene: -
v_gene: TRBV4-1
CDR3nt: TGCGCCAGCCAAGTCGGCAGCCTTAACTATGGCTACACCTTC
CDR3aa: CASQVGSLNYGYTF

abundance: -
j_gene: TRBJ1-1
d_gene: -
v_gene: TRBV5-6
CDR3nt: TGTGCCAGCAGCTTTGGGTCCTCACCTGAAGCTTTCTTT
CDR3aa: CASSFGSSPEAFF

abundance: -
j_gene: TRBJ1-1
d_gene: -
v_gene: TRBV29-1
CDR3nt: TGCAGCGTTGAAGCCCGGGAGGACACTGAAGCTTTCTTT
CDR3aa: CSVEAREDTEAFF

abundance: -
j_gene: TRBJ2-2
d_gene: -
v_gene: TRBV10-3
CDR3nt: TGTGCCATCAGTGTAGGTGAAGACACCGGGGAGCTGTTTTTT
CDR3aa: CAISVGEDTGELFF

abundance: -
j_gene: TRBJ1-5
d_gene: -
v_gene: TRBV12-5
CDR3nt: TGTGCTAGTGGTGCCGGGGGCTACAATCAGCCCCAGCATTTT
CDR3aa: CASGAGGYNQPQHF

abundance: few
j_gene: TRBJ2-2
d_gene: -
v_gene: TRBV23-1
CDR3nt: TGCGCCAGCAGTCAATCATGGTTTTTGGCAGGGCGGGTCGGGGAGCTGTTTTTT
CDR3aa: CASSQSWFLAGRVGELFF

abundance: -
j_gene: TRBJ2-1
d_gene: -
v_gene: TRBV18
CDR3nt: TGTGCCAGCTCACCACCGGCAAGGGTTTCCTACAATGAGCAGTTCTTC
CDR3aa: CASSPPARVSYNEQFF

abundance: once
j_gene: TRBJ1-1
d_gene: -
v_gene: TRBV5-4
CDR3nt: TGTGCCAGCGAGGGTAACACTGAAGCTTTCTTT
CDR3aa: CASEGNTEAFF